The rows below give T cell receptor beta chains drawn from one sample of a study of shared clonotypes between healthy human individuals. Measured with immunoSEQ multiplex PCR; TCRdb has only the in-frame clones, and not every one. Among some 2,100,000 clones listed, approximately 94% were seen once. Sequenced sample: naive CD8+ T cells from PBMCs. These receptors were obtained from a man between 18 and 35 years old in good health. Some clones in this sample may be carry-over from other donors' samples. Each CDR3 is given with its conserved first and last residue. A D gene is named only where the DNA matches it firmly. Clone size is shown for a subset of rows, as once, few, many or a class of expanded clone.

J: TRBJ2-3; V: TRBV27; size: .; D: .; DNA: TGTGCCAGCACCGGGACAGATACGCAGTATTTT; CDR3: CASTGTDTQYF
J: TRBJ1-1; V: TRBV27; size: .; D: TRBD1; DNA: TGTGCCAGCAGAACAGGGGCAATCATTCTTGGCACTGAAGCTTTCTTT; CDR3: CASRTGAIILGTEAFF
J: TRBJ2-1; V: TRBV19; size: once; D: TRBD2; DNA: TGTGCCAGTAGTATAGATCTACTAGCGGGCGAGTCCTACAATGAGCAGTTCTTC; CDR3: CASSIDLLAGESYNEQFF
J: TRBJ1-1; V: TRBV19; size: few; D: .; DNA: TGTGCCAGTAGGGACGCCGGTGAAGCTTTCTTT; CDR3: CASRDAGEAFF
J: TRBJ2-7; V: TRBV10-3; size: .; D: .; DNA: TGTGCCATCAGGGGGGAGGATTCCTACGAGCAGTACTTC; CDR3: CAIRGEDSYEQYF
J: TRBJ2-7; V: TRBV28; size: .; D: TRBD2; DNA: TGTGCCAGAGATAGCGGGAGGTATCCGTACGAGCAGTACTTC; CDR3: CARDSGRYPYEQYF
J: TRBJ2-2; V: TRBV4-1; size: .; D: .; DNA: TGCGCCAGCAGCCATGCCCCGGGTGTCACCGGGGAGCTGTTTTTT; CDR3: CASSHAPGVTGELFF
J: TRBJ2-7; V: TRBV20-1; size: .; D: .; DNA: TGCAGTGCTAGAGCCGGGGCCGAGCAGTACTTC; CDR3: CSARAGAEQYF
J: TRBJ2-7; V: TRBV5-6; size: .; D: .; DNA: TGTGCCAGCAGCTTGAACAGTGGGTCCGAGCAATACTTC; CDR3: CASSLNSGSEQYF
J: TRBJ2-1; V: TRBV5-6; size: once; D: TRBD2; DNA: TGTGCCAGCAGCTTGGGCGGGAGCAACAATGAGCAGTTCTTC; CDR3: CASSLGGSNNEQFF
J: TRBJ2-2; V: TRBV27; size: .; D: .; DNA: TGTGCCAGCAGTTGGGCAGGTGGGAACACCGGGGAGCTGTTTTTT; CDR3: CASSWAGGNTGELFF